What follows are 2 T cell receptor beta chains derived from one specimen sequenced in a study of radiotherapy plus CTLA-4 blockade in lung cancer. Assay used: immunoSEQ multiplex PCR; TCRdb lists only in-frame clones, some missing. Of approximately 73,000 clones in the sample, around 86% are singletons; the top ten hold 35% to 45%. The input for sequencing was peripheral blood, taken from a patient treated with radiotherapy plus ipilimumab. The source of these receptors is a human donor with non-small cell lung cancer that progressed on radiotherapy plus ipilimumab.

V and J are TRBV19 and TRBJ1-1; the match to TRBD1 covers 8 bases. The junction had 25 bases not matched to a gene; V was cut back by 8 bases and J by 5 bases. CDR1 and CDR2 from the germline V gene are LNHDA and SQIVND (reference sequence). CDR3 length: 19 residues. DNA for the CDR3: TGTGCCAGTTCTCCTTTGGGCAGGGGGCTCACTTTTTCGAGAACTGAAGCTTTCTTT. This sequence encodes CASSPLGRGLTFSRTEAFF.

The gene calls are TRBV6-5 and TRBJ1-1; D gene unclear. The CDR3 contains 14 residues. Trimming removed 5 bases at V and 5 bases at J, with 15 bases between. Per the germline V gene, CDR1 is MNHEY and CDR2 is SVGAGI. CDR3 DNA sequence: TGTGCCAGCAGTCCTAACTTACAGAGAACTGAAGCTTTCTTT. It encodes CASSPNLQRTEAFF.